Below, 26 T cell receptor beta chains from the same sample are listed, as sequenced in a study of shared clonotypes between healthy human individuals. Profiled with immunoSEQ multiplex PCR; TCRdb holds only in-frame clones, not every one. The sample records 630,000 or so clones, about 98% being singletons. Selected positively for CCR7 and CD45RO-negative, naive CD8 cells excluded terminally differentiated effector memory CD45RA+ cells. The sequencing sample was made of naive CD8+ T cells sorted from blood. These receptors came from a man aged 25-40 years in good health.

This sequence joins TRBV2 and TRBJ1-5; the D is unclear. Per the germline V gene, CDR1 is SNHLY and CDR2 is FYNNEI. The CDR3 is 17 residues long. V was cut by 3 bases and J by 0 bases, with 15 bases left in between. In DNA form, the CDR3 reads TGTGCCAGCAGTGATATCCTTGTCCTAGATAGCAATCAGCCCCAGCATTTT. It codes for CASSDILVLDSNQPQHF.

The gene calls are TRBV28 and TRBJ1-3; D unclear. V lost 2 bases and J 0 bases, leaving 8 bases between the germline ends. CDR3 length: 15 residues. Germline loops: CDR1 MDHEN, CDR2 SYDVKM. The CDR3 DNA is TGTGCCAGCAGTTTAATGGGAACCTCTGGAAACACCATATATTTT. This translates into CASSLMGTSGNTIYF.

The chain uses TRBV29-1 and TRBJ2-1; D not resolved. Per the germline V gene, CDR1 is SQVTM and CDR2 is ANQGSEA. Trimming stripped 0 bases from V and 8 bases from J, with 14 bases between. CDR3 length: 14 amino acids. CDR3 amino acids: CSVEEGLFSDEQFF. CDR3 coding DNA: TGCAGCGTTGAAGAGGGGTTGTTCTCGGATGAGCAGTTCTTC.

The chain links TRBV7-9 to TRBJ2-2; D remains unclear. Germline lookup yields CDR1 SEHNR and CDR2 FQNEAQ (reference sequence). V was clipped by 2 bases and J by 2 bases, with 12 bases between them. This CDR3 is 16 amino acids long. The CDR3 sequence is CASSLFSHLNTGELFF. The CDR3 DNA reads TGTGCCAGCAGCTTATTTTCACACCTAAACACCGGGGAGCTGTTTTTT.

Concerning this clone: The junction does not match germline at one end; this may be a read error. Here the CDR3 reads CATSSEITRDRVNF. CDR3 DNA sequence: TGTGCCACCAGCTCAGAGATCACCCGGGACAGGGTGAATTTT. This chain joins TRBV15 and TRBJ1-5; 9 nucleotides agree with TRBD1. Germline loops: CDR1 LNHNV, CDR2 YYDKDF (reference sequence). The CDR3 is 14 amino acids.

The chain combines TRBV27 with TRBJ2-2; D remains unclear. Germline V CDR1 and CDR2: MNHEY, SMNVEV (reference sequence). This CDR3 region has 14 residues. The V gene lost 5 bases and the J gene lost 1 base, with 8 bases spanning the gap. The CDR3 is CASSPNKNTGELFF. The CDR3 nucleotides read TGTGCCAGCAGTCCCAATAAGAACACCGGGGAGCTGTTTTTT.

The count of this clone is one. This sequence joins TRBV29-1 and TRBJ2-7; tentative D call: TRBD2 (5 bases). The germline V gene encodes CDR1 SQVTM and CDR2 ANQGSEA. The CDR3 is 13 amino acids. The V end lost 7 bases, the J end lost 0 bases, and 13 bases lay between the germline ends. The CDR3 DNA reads TGCAGCGCGGTAGCGACCATCTCCTACGAGCAGTACTTC. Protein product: CSAVATISYEQYF.

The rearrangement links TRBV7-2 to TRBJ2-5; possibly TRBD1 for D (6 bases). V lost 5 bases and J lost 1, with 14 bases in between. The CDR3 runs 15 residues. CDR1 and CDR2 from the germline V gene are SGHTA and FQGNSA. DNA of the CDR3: TGTGCCAGCAGCCGGCTCGGACAGCTCCAAGAGACCCAGTACTTC. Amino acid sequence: CASSRLGQLQETQYF. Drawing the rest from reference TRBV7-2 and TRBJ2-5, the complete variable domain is GAGVSQSPSNKVTEKGKDVELRCDPISGHTALYWYRQSLGQGLEFLIYFQGNSAPDKSGLPSDRFSAERTGGSVSTLTIQRTQQEDSAVYLCASSRLGQLQETQYFGPGTRLLVL.

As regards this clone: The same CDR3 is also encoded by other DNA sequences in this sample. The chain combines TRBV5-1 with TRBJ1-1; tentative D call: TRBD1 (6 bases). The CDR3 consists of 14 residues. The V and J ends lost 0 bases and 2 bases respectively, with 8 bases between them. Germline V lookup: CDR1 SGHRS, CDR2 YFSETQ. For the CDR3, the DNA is TGCGCCAGCAGCTTGGGACAGGCCAACACTGAAGCTTTCTTT. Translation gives CASSLGQANTEAFF.

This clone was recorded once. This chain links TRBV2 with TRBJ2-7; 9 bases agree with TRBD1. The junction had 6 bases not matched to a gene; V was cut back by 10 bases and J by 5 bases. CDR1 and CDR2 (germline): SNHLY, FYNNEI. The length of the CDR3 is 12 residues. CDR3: CAIRDRVHEQYF. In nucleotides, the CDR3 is TGTGCCATCCGGGACAGGGTCCACGAGCAGTACTTC.

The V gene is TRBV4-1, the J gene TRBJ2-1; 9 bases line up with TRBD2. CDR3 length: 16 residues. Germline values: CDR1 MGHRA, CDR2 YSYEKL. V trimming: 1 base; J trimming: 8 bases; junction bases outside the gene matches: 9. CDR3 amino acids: CASSQASGRLSDEQFF. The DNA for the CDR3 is TGCGCCAGCAGCCAAGCCAGCGGGAGGCTCTCCGATGAGCAGTTCTTC.

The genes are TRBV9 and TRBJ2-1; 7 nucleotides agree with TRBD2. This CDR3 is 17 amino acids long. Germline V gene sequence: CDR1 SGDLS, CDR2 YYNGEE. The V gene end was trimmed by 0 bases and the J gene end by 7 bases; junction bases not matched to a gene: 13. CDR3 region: CASSVDPLSGIQNEQFF. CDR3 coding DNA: TGTGCCAGCAGCGTAGACCCCCTGAGCGGGATTCAAAATGAGCAGTTCTTC.

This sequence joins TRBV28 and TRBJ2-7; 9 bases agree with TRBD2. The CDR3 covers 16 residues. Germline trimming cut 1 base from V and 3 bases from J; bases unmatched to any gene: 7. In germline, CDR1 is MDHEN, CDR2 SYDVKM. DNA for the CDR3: TGTGCCAGCAGTTTATCTTTCTTAGCGGGAGACTACGAGCAGTACTTC. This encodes CASSLSFLAGDYEQYF.

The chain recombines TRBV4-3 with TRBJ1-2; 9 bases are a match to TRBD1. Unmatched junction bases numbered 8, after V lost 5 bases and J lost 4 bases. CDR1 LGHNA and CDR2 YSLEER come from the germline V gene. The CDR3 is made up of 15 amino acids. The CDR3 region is CASSSSDRGAYGYTF. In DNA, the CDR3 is TGCGCCAGCAGCAGCTCGGACAGGGGCGCCTATGGCTACACCTTC.

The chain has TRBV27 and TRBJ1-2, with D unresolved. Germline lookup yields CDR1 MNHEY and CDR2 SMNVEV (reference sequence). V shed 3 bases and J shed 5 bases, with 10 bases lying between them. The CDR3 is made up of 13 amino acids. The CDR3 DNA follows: TGTGCCAGCAGTTTTTCTTCGGTATATGGCTACACCTTC. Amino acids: CASSFSSVYGYTF.

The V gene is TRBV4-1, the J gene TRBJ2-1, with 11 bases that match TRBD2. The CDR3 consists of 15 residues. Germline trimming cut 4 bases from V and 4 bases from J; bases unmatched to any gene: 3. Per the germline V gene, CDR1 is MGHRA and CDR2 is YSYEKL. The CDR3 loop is CASSPGTSGYNEQFF. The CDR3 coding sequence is TGCGCCAGCAGCCCCGGGACTAGCGGTTACAATGAGCAGTTCTTC.

The CDR3 reads CASSGERRTSGRALNEQFF. Written as DNA, the CDR3 is TGTGCCAGCAGCGGAGAACGTAGGACTAGCGGGAGGGCCCTCAATGAGCAGTTCTTC. This chain links TRBV7-9 with TRBJ2-1, with 15 bases lining up with TRBD2. The germline CDR1 and CDR2 sequences are SEHNR and FQNEAQ (reference sequence). The length of the CDR3 is 19 residues. The V and J ends lost 5 bases and 6 bases, in that order; junction bases with no gene match: 14.

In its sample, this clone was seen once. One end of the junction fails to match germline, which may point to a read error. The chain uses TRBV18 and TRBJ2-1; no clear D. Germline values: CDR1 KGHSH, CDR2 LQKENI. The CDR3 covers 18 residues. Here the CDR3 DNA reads TGTGCCAGCACACCTGATACTTATCGGCTAGAAGGCTACAATGAGCAGTTCTTC. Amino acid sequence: CASTPDTYRLEGYNEQFF. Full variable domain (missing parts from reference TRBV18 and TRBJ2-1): NAGVMQNPRHLVRRRGQEARLRCSPMKGHSHVYWYRQLPEEGLKFMVYLQKENIIDESGMPKERFSAEFPKEGPSILRIQQVVRGDSAAYFCASTPDTYRLEGYNEQFFGPGTRLTVL.

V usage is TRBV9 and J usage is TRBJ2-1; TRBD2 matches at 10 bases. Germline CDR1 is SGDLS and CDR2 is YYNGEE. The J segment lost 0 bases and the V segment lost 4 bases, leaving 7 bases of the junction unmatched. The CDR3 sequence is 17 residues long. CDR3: CASSSRLAGSSYNEQFF. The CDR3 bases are TGTGCCAGCAGCTCCCGACTAGCGGGCAGCTCCTACAATGAGCAGTTCTTC.

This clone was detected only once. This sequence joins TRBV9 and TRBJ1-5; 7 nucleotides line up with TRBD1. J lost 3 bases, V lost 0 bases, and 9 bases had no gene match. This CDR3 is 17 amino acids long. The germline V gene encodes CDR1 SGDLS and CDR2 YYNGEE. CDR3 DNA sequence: TGTGCCAGCAGCGTAGGTCAGGGGGAAGGGGACAATCAGCCCCAGCATTTT. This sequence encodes CASSVGQGEGDNQPQHF.

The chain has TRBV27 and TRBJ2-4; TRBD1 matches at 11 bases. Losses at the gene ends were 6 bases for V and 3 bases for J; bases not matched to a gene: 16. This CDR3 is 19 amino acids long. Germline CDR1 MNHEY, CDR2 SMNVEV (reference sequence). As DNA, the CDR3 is TGTGCCAGCAGGCTCCGCTGGACAGGGGGCGGAATTGGCAAAAACATTCAGTACTTC. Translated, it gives CASRLRWTGGGIGKNIQYF.

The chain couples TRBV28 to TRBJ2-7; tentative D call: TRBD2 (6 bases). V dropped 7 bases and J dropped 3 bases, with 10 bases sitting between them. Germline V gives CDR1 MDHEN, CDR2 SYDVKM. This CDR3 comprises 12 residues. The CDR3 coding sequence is TGTGCCAGCATTGGGGGAGGCTACGAGCAGTACTTC. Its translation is CASIGGGYEQYF. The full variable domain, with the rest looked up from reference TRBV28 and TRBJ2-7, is DVKVTQSSRYLVKRTGEKVFLECVQDMDHENMFWYRQDPGLGLRLIYFSYDVKMKEKGDIPEGYSVSREKKERFSLILESASTNQTSMYLCASIGGGYEQYFGPGTRLTVT.

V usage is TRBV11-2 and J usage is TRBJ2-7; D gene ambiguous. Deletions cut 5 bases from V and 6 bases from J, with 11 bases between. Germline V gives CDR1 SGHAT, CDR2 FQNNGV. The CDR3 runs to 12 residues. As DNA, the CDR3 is TGTGCCAGCAGCCTTCTTAGGATCGAGCAGTACTTC. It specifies CASSLLRIEQYF.

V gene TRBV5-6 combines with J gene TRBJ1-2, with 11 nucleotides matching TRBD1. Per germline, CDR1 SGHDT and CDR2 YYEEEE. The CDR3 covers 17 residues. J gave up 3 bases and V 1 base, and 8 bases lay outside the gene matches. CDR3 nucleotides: TGTGCCAGCAGCTTGATGGACAGGGGGCGAGTCGACTATGGCTACACCTTC. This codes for CASSLMDRGRVDYGYTF.

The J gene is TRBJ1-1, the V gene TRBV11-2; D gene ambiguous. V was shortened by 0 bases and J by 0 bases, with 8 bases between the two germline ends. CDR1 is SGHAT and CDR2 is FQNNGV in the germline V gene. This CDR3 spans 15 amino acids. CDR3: CASSLDEGLNTEAFF. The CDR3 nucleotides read TGTGCCAGCAGCTTAGATGAGGGCCTGAACACTGAAGCTTTCTTT.

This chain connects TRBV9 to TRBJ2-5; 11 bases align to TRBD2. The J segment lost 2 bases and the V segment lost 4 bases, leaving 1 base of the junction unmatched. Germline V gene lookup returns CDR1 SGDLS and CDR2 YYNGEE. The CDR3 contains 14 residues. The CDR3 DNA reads TGTGCCAGCAGCTTAGCGGGAGGGCAAGAGACCCAGTACTTC. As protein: CASSLAGGQETQYF.